This T cell receptor (beta chain) was sequenced during a study of T cell repertoires in cytomegalovirus infection. As for the study in general: Public TCR beta signatures indicated both CMV infection and matching HLA type. Study observations and caveats: The study found HLA-C-restricted CMV-specific TCR beta clonotypes dominating the ex vivo response. There were carriers of CMV plus the relevant HLA, and cumulative public TCR beta family frequency identified them.

This clonotype came up a few times. The antigen is unknown. The CDR3 totals 11 residues. V lost 3 bases and J lost 9, with 8 bases in between. The germline V gene has CDR1 SGDLS and CDR2 YYNGEE. One entry per CDR3 protein results from TCRdb running MiXCR on the reads. The data show fewer than 550,000 distinct CDR3 sequences, with 15% to 20% seen just once and 20% to 30% held by the top ten. The sample comprised CD8+ T cells from PBMCs. The source is a human donor in good health (CMV status not recorded). Some clones in this sample may be carry-over from other donors' samples. V is TRBV9 and J is TRBJ2-3; D call uncertain. The DNA of the CDR3 is TGTGCCAGCAGCGATCGCCGGACGCAGTATTTT. Protein product: CASSDRRTQYF.